This T cell receptor (beta chain) was recovered during a study of blood T cell repertoires in COVID-19. Study at large: Sites in the United States, Italy and Spain provided acute and convalescent COVID-19 samples. The cDNA or gDNA used as material had been derived from T cells, B-cell-depleted T cells, or PBMCs.

The CDR3 consists of 15 residues. The V segment lost 10 bases and the J segment 0 bases; nucleotides outside the gene matches: 9. Germline CDR1 LNHDA, CDR2 SQIVND (reference sequence). Per the authors' pipeline: Reference gene primer amplification gave estimated nucleated cell counts. The method was immunoSEQ multiplex PCR; TCRdb's version includes in-frame clones alone and lacks a portion of them. V and J calls plus clone size are reproduced from that table; the DNA served to infer D and trimming. This sample has roughly 8,100 clones, with less than 85% found just once. The source is a human donor with active COVID-19. The donor label of this sample is uncertain. Input material: peripheral blood. The V gene is TRBV19, the J gene TRBJ1-3, with 7 bases lining up with TRBD1. DNA of the CDR3: TGTGCCACCTTTGACAGGGCTAGCTCTGGAAACACCATATATTTT. It encodes CATFDRASSGNTIYF.